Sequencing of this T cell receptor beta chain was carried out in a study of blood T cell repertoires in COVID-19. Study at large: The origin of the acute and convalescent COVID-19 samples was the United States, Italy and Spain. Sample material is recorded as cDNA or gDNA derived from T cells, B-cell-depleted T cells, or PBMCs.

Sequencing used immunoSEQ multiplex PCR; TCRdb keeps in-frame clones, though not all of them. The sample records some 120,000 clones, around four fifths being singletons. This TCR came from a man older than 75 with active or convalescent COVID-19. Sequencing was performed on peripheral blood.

DNA of the CDR3: TGTGCCAGCAGCTGGGTCGGGGGGGCCGAAGAGACCCAGTACTTC. Protein: CASSWVGGAEETQYF. The rearrangement links TRBV7-2 to TRBJ2-5; 8 bases match TRBD2. The germline V gene encodes CDR1 SGHTA and CDR2 FQGNSA. V dropped 4 bases and J dropped 3; count of bases not matched to a gene: 7. The CDR3 spans 15 residues. The full variable domain, its missing parts supplied by reference TRBV7-2 and TRBJ2-5, is GAGVSQSPSNKVTEKGKDVELRCDPISGHTALYWYRQSLGQGLEFLIYFQGNSAPDKSGLPSDRFSAERTGGSVSTLTIQRTQQEDSAVYLCASSWVGGAEETQYFGPGTRLLVL.